This T cell receptor (beta chain) was captured in a study of chronic HIV infection and antiretroviral therapy. The CDR3 totals 13 residues. The germline CDR1 and CDR2 sequences are SEHNR and FQNEAQ (reference sequence). In its sample, this clonotype was seen many times. The junction shows a germline mismatch at one end, possibly a read error. Via MiXCR, TCRdb re-called the 5' RACE reads, giving one row per CDR3 protein. The data hold around 30,000 distinct CDR3 sequences, with around 8.6% observed a single time. The receptor's source is an adult who had HIV and had not received antiretroviral therapy, or was an uninfected healthy control (not recorded which). The gene calls are TRBV7-9 and TRBJ1-6; TRBD1 agrees at 7 bases. The sample consisted of peripheral blood. The CDR3 loop is CASSLEGQSPVRF. For the CDR3, the DNA is TGTGCCAGCAGCTTAGAGGGACAGTCCCCCGTCCGCTTT.